This is a list of T cell receptor beta chains from one sample in a study of blood T cell repertoires in COVID-19. This table comes from immunoSEQ multiplex PCR, and its TCRdb copy is limited to in-frame clones, with some not included. The sample has more than 70,000 clones; around 89% are singletons. Sequencing was done on a sample of peripheral blood. The source of these receptors is a human donor in a cohort sampled during active COVID-19. Both conserved end residues are part of each CDR3. D genes are given only for firm matches. Some rows have no size entry. The others give once, few or many, or a class for an expanded clone.

V	size	D	J	CDR3	DNA
TRBV9	NA	NA	TRBJ1-1	CASSVDGRGYTEAFF	TGTGCCAGCAGCGTAGATGGAAGGGGGTACACTGAAGCTTTCTTT
TRBV5-1	NA	NA	TRBJ2-5	CASSLDSVLLQTQYF	TGCGCCAGCAGCTTGGACTCCGTTCTACTTCAGACCCAGTACTTC
TRBV7-3	NA	TRBD1	TRBJ1-6	CASSAGTVNSPLHF	TGTGCCAGCAGCGCAGGGACAGTGAATTCACCCCTCCACTTT
TRBV18	NA	TRBD2	TRBJ2-5	CASSPQVGGAEETQYF	TGTGCCAGCTCACCACAGGTCGGGGGGGCGGAAGAGACCCAGTACTTC
TRBV7-9	NA	NA	TRBJ1-1	CASSLVGTITEAFF	TGTGCCAGCAGCTTAGTGGGCACCATCACTGAAGCTTTCTTT
TRBV6-5	NA	NA	TRBJ1-5	CASSYGQNNQPQHF	TGTGCCAGCAGTTATGGCCAGAACAATCAGCCCCAGCATTTT
TRBV4-1	NA	NA	TRBJ2-5	CASRSIGGLEETQYF	TGCGCCAGCAGATCGATCGGGGGTCTCGAAGAGACCCAGTACTTC
TRBV4-1	NA	TRBD1	TRBJ2-5	CASSLGTGYQETQYF	TGCGCCAGCAGCCTCGGGACAGGATACCAAGAGACCCAGTACTTC
TRBV12-5	NA	NA	TRBJ2-1	CASGLVGPSSYNEQFF	TGTGCTAGTGGTTTGGTGGGCCCGAGCTCCTACAATGAGCAGTTCTTC
TRBV5-1	NA	TRBD1	TRBJ1-4	CASSPDMGQVEKLFF	TGCGCCAGCAGCCCAGATATGGGACAGGTTGAAAAACTGTTTTTT
TRBV27	NA	TRBD2	TRBJ2-7	CAIKREGTYEQYF	TGTGCCATCAAGAGGGAGGGAACCTACGAGCAGTACTTC
TRBV6-6	NA	NA	TRBJ2-7	CASSPGTNYEQYF	TGTGCCAGCAGCCCCGGGACAAACTACGAGCAGTACTTC
TRBV13	NA	NA	TRBJ2-7	CASSLLGGTGEQYF	TGTGCCAGCAGCTTATTAGGGGGAACGGGGGAGCAGTACTTC
TRBV7-2	few	NA	TRBJ2-1	CASSLGGPGQFF	TGTGCCAGCAGCTTAGGAGGACCGGGACAGTTCTTC
TRBV28	NA	NA	TRBJ1-5	CASSPLGDSNQPQHF	TGTGCCAGCAGTCCTCTCGGGGATAGCAATCAGCCCCAGCATTTT
TRBV9	NA	TRBD2	TRBJ2-3	CASSVGAGGGVVSDTQYF	TGTGCCAGCAGCGTAGGGGCTGGCGGGGGGGTAGTTTCGGATACGCAGTATTTT
TRBV3-1/TRBV3-2	NA	NA	TRBJ1-2	CASTHQSSGGYTF	TGTGCCAGCACCCATCAGTCGTCGGGGGGCTACACCTTC
TRBV11-2	NA	NA	TRBJ1-2	CASSSTGHYGYTF	TGTGCCAGCAGCTCCACAGGGCACTATGGCTACACCTTC
TRBV27	NA	TRBD2	TRBJ2-1	CASSKPGSGGVAYNEQFF	TGTGCCAGCAGCAAGCCTGGTAGCGGGGGTGTTGCCTACAATGAGCAGTTCTTC
TRBV5-4	NA	NA	TRBJ1-2	CASSLQQGNHYGYTF	TGTGCCAGCAGCCTACAACAGGGAAACCACTATGGCTACACCTTC
TRBV29-1	NA	TRBD1	TRBJ2-1	CSVGAGGINNEQFF	TGCAGCGTTGGCGCAGGGGGCATCAACAATGAGCAGTTCTTC
TRBV28	few	NA	TRBJ1-2	CASSPRGQTNYGYTF	TGTGCCAGCAGTCCCCGCGGACAGACGAACTATGGCTACACCTTC
TRBV28	NA	TRBD2	TRBJ2-7	CASSLLAERGAYF	TGTGCCAGCAGTCTACTAGCGGAGAGGGGTGCGTACTTC
TRBV7-9	NA	TRBD1	TRBJ2-7	CASSGTGDGYEQYF	TGTGCCAGCAGCGGGACAGGGGACGGCTACGAGCAGTACTTC
TRBV25-1	NA	TRBD2	TRBJ2-5	CASSEFGTSGQETQYF	TGTGCCAGCAGTGAATTTGGGACTAGCGGACAAGAGACCCAGTACTTC
TRBV27	NA	TRBD2	TRBJ2-2	CASTLAGATTGELFF	TGTGCCAGCACTCTAGCGGGAGCGACTACCGGGGAGCTGTTTTTT
TRBV12-3/TRBV12-4	NA	NA	TRBJ1-2	CASSSGNYGYTF	TGTGCCAGCAGTTCAGGGAACTATGGCTACACCTTC
TRBV11-3	once	NA	TRBJ2-7	CASSLDRTREQYF	TGTGCCAGCAGCTTAGATAGAACCCGCGAGCAGTACTTC
TRBV4-1	few	TRBD2	TRBJ2-1	CASSQEPSGNEQFF	TGCGCCAGCAGCCAAGAGCCTAGCGGAAATGAGCAGTTCTTC
TRBV7-9	NA	NA	TRBJ2-1	CASTLIAEEQFF	TGTGCCAGCACCTTAATAGCGGAAGAGCAGTTCTTC
TRBV29-1	NA	NA	TRBJ1-1	CSVEGGRHTEAFF	TGCAGCGTTGAAGGGGGCCGACACACTGAAGCTTTCTTT
TRBV5-4	NA	NA	TRBJ1-1	CASSPGRITEAFF	TGTGCCAGCAGCCCAGGGCGGATAACTGAAGCTTTCTTT
TRBV3-1/TRBV3-2	NA	NA	TRBJ1-3	CASSQDLARSGNTIYF	TGTGCCAGCAGCCAAGATCTGGCACGCTCTGGAAACACCATATATTTT
TRBV4-1	NA	TRBD1	TRBJ1-2	CASSQDSRGIFGYTF	TGCGCCAGCAGCCAAGACAGCAGGGGGATTTTTGGCTACACCTTC
TRBV5-1	NA	TRBD1	TRBJ2-6	CASRPGTGTGANVLTF	TGCGCCAGCAGACCCGGGACAGGGACCGGGGCCAACGTCCTGACTTTC
TRBV3-1/TRBV3-2	NA	NA	TRBJ1-2	CASSQVRYGYTF	TGTGCCAGCAGCCAAGTCCGGTATGGCTACACCTTC
TRBV11-3	NA	NA	TRBJ2-7	CASSLTRGEQYF	TGTGCCAGCAGCTTGACCCGAGGCGAGCAGTACTTC
TRBV5-1	few	TRBD1	TRBJ2-7	CASSLGTGEFEQYF	TGCGCCAGCAGCTTGGGGACAGGAGAGTTCGAGCAGTACTTC
TRBV19	NA	NA	TRBJ2-3	CASSPSTDTQYF	TGTGCCAGTAGCCCTAGCACAGATACGCAGTATTTT
TRBV29-1	NA	NA	TRBJ1-1	CSVEDPGSPEAFF	TGCAGCGTTGAAGATCCGGGGAGCCCTGAAGCTTTCTTT